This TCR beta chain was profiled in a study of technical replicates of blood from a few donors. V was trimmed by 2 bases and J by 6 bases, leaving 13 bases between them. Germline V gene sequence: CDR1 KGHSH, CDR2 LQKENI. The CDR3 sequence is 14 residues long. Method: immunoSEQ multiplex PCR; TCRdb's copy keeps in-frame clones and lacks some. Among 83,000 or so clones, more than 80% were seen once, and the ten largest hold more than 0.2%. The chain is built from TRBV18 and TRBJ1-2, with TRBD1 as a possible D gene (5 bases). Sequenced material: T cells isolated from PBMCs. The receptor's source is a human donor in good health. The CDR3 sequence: CASSPSNRINGYTF. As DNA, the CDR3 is TGTGCCAGCTCACCATCGAACAGGATCAATGGCTACACCTTC. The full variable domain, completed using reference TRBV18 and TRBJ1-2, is NAGVMQNPRHLVRRRGQEARLRCSPMKGHSHVYWYRQLPEEGLKFMVYLQKENIIDESGMPKERFSAEFPKEGPSILRIQQVVRGDSAAYFCASSPSNRINGYTFGSGTRLTVV.